This T cell receptor beta chain was captured in a study of response to subunit inactivated influenza vaccine. Overall study findings and caveats: Authors suggested few new T cells are recruited by each seasonal influenza vaccination.

This CDR3 contains 14 residues. From germline, CDR1 is SGHRS and CDR2 YFSETQ. Trimming removed 2 bases from V and 2 bases from J, with 9 bases in between. This clonotype was observed a few times. The target antigen is unknown. Each CDR3 protein gets one entry after TCRdb re-called the RT-PCR reads with MiXCR. The table lists hundreds of thousands of distinct CDR3 sequences, more than 15% of them singletons. This sequence was found in a man in his fifties or sixties who received an inactivated influenza vaccine. The chain recombines TRBV5-1 with TRBJ2-3; tentatively, D is TRBD1 (5 bases). The sample here was CD4+ T cells sorted from PBMCs, taken about 23 months after vaccination. The CDR3 DNA follows: TGCGCCAGCAGCTTTACAGGAATCACAGATACGCAGTATTTT. Translation: CASSFTGITDTQYF.